This T cell receptor (beta chain) derives from a study of T cell repertoires in cytomegalovirus infection. The overall study: The public TCR beta signatures pointed to both CMV infection and matching HLA type. Study-wide findings and caveats: HLA-C-restricted CMV clonotypes gave the most frequent clonotype in two of eight donors. Carriers of CMV plus the relevant HLA were identified by cumulative public TCR beta family frequency.

TCRdb called the reads again in MiXCR, with one record for every CDR3 protein. The sample carries about 180,000 distinct CDR3 sequences, roughly a sixth recorded once. In the case of this clonotype: Its antigen is unidentified.

The V gene end was trimmed by 6 bases and the J gene end by 3 bases; junction bases not matched to a gene: 8. Germline CDR1 and CDR2: SEHNR and FQNEAQ (reference sequence). This CDR3 is built from 14 residues. This clonotype was sampled from a human donor in good health (CMV status not recorded). Some clones in this sample may be carry-over from other donors' samples. Sequenced sample: CD8+ T cells from PBMCs. The V gene is TRBV7-9, the J gene TRBJ2-7, with 7 bases aligning to TRBD1. CDR3 region: CASSYRDRIYEQYF. The CDR3 DNA sequence: TGTGCCAGCAGTTACCGGGACAGAATCTACGAGCAGTACTTC.